This T cell receptor (beta chain) was identified during a study of blood T cells in healthy people across ages. Total RNA, at least 5 micrograms per sample, came from PBMCs. The V gene end was trimmed by 8 bases and the J gene end by 2 bases; junction bases not matched to a gene: 6. Germline lookup yields CDR1 DFQATT and CDR2 SNEGSKA (reference sequence). The CDR3 has 13 residues. Using a J-beta primer mix together with a sample-barcoded 5' primer, a second PCR was run for 7 to 11 cycles. One entry per CDR3 protein results from TCRdb running MiXCR on the 5' RACE reads. The sample has 1.5 million to 2 million distinct CDR3 sequences; 35% to 50% are singletons. This clonotype was seen more than once but under ten times.

The sequenced material came from blood. The receptor's source is a human donor in good health. The chain combines TRBV20-1 with TRBJ2-3; the match to TRBD2 covers 8 bases. In DNA form, the CDR3 reads TGCAGTAAGGCGGGGGGACACACAGATACGCAGTATTTT. Encoded protein: CSKAGGHTDTQYF.